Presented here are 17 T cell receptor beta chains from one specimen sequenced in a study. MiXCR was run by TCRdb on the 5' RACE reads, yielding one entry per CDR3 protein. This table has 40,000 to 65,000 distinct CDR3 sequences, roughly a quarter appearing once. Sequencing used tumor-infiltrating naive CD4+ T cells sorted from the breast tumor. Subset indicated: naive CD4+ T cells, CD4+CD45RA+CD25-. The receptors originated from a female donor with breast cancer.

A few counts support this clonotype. In nucleotides, the CDR3 is TGTGCCAGCAGTCAAGCGGGAGCCGGAGATACGCAGTATTTT. This translates into CASSQAGAGDTQYF. The rearrangement uses TRBV12-3 or TRBV12-4 and TRBJ2-3, with 8 bases fitting TRBD2. CDR3 size: 14 residues. Trimming removed 5 bases from V and 5 bases from J; junction bases left unmatched: 6.

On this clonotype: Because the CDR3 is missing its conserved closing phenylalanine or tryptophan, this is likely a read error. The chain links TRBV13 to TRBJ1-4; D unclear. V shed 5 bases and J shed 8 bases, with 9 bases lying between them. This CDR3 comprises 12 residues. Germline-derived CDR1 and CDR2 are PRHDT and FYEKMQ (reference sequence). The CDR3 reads CASSRRGEKLFL. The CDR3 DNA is TGTGCCAGCAGCCGACGTGGGGAAAAACTGTTTCTT.

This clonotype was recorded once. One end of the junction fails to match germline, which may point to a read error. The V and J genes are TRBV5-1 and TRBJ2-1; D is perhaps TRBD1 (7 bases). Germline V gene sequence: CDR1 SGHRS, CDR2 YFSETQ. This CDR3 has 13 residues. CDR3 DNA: TGCGCCAGCACGGAGGGACAGAACAAGGAGCAGTTCTTC. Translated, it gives CASTEGQNKEQFF.

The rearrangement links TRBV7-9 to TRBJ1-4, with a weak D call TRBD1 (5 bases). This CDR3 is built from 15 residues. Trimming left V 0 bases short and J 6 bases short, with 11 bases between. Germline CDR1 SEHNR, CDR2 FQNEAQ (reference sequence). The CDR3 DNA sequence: TGTGCCAGCAGCTTAGCGAAGGGGCTCGATGAAAAACTGTTTTTT. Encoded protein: CASSLAKGLDEKLFF. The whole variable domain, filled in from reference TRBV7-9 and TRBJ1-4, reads DTGVSQNPRHKITKRGQNVTFRCDPISEHNRLYWYRQTLGQGPEFLTYFQNEAQLEKSRLLSDRFSAERPKGSFSTLEIQRTEQGDSAMYLCASSLAKGLDEKLFFGSGTQLSVL.

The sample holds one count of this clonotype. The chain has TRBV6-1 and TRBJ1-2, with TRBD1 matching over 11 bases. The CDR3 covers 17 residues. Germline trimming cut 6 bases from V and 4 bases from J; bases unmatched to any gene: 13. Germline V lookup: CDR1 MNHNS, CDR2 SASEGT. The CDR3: CASSTGTGGSLGYGYTF. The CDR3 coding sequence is TGTGCCAGCAGCACCGGGACAGGGGGGTCTTTGGGCTATGGCTACACCTTC.

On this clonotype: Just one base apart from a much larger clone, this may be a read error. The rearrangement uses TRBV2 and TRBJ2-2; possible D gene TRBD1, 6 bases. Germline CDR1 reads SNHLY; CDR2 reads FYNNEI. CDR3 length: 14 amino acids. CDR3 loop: CASRPGTITGELCF. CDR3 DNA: TGTGCCAGCAGGCCCGGGACAATCACCGGGGAGCTGTGTTTT.

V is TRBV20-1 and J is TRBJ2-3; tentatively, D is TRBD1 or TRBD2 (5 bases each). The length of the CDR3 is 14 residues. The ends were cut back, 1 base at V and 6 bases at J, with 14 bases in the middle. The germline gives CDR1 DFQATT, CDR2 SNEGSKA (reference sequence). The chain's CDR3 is CSARVGTTYDTQYF. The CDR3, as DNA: TGCAGTGCTAGAGTCGGGACCACATACGATACGCAGTATTTT.

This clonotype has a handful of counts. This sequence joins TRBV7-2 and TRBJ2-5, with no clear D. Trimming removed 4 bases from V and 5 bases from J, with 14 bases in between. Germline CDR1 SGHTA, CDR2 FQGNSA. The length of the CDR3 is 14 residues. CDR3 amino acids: CASSSYSRRETQYF. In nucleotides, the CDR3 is TGTGCCAGCAGCTCGTACTCGCGCAGGGAGACCCAGTACTTC.

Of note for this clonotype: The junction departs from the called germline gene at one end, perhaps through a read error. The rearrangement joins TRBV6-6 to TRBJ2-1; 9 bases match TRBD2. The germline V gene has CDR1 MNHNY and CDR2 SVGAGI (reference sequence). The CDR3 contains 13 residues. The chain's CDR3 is CASEGAGGHERFF. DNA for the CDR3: TGTGCCTCGGAGGGAGCGGGGGGCCATGAGCGGTTCTTC.

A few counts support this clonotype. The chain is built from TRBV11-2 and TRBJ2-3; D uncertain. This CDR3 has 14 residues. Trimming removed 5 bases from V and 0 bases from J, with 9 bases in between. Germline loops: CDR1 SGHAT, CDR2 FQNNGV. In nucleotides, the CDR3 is TGTGCCAGCAGCCGATGGGAAAGCACAGATACGCAGTATTTT. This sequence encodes CASSRWESTDTQYF.

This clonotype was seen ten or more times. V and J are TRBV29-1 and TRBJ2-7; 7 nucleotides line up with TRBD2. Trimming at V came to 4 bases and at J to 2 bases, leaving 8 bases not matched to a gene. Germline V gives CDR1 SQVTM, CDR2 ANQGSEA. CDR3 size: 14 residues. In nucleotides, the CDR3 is TGCAGCGTTGTCCTAGCGGTGGGAACCTACGAGCAGTACTTC. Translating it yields CSVVLAVGTYEQYF.

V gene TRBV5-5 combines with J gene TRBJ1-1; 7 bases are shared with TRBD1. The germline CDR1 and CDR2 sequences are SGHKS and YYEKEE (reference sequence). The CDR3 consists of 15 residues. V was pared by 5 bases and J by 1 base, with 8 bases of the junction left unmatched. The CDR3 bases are TGTGCCAGCAGTGCAGGGGGTAGGAGGAACACTGAAGCTTTCTTT. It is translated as CASSAGGRRNTEAFF.

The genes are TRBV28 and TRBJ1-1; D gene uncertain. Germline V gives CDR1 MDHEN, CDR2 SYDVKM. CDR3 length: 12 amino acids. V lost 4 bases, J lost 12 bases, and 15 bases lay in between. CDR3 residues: CASSSPRRESFF. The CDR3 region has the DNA TGTGCCAGCAGTTCCCCTAGACGGGAATCTTTCTTT. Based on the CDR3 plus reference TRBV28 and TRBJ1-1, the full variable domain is DVKVTQSSRYLVKRTGEKVFLECVQDMDHENMFWYRQDPGLGLRLIYFSYDVKMKEKGDIPEGYSVSREKKERFSLILESASTNQTSMYLCASSSPRRESFFGQGTRLTVV.

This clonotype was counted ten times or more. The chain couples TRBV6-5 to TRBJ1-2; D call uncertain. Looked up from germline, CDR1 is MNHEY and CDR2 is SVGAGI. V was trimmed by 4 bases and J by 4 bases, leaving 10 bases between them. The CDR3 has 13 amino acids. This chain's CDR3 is CASSSASTYGYTF. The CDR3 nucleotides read TGTGCCAGCAGTTCCGCATCTACCTATGGCTACACCTTC.

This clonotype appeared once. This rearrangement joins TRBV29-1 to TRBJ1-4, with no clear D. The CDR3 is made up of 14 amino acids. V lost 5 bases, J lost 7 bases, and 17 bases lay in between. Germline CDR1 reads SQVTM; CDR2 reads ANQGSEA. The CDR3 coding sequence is TGCAGCGTTACCCTAGGGTTCAGGAGTGAAAAACTGTTTTTT. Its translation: CSVTLGFRSEKLFF.

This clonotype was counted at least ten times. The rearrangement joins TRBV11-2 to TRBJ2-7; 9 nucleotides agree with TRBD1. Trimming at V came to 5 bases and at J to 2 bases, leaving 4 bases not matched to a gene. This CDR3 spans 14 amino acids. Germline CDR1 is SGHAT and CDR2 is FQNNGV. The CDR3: CASSTGTGPYEQYF. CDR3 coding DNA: TGTGCCAGCAGCACAGGGACAGGGCCCTACGAGCAGTACTTC.

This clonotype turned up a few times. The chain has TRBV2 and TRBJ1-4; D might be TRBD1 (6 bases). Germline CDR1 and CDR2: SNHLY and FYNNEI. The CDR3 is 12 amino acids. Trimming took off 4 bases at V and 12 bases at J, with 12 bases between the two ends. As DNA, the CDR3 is TGTGCCAGCAGTGCGACAGGCCGTGAACTGTTTTTT. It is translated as CASSATGRELFF.